The clone carrying this TCR beta chain was seen a few times. Germline CDR1 reads SGHTA; CDR2 reads FQGNSA. Trimming cost V 3 bases and J 8 bases, with 14 bases left between them. The CDR3 contains 14 residues. The data stem from a study of control samples from healthy donors and cancer patients. Profiling relied on immunoSEQ multiplex PCR, and the TCRdb table lists in-frame clones only, not all of them. The sample consists of about 180,000 clones, around 91% of them appearing once. This rearrangement joins TRBV7-2 to TRBJ1-5; no clear D. This receptor was taken from a woman in her 50s in good health. Specimen: blood. The CDR3 DNA is TGTGCCAGCAGCTTTGGGCCCCGGGGTGAGCCCCAGCATTTT. Translation gives CASSFGPRGEPQHF.